This T cell receptor (beta chain) was identified during a study of blood T cell repertoires in COVID-19. Across the whole study: PBMCs, B-cell-depleted T cells, or T cells provided the cDNA or gDNA that made up the material.

The repertoire was sequenced with immunoSEQ multiplex PCR; TCRdb's copy has only in-frame clones and lacks some. The sample consists of about 240,000 clones, 75% to 90% of them appearing once. Participant-given clinical history determined each cohort assignment. This CDR3 is built from 16 residues. The V end lost 0 bases, the J end lost 3 bases, and 15 bases lay between the germline ends. Germline values: CDR1 SGHDT, CDR2 YYEEEE. V is TRBV5-6 and J is TRBJ1-2; D gene uncertain. Sequenced material: PBMCs or T cells enriched from blood (not recorded which). The sequence derives from a woman in her 40s with acute COVID-19. The DNA of the CDR3 is TGTGCCAGCAGCTTGGGGCCCTTGGGAGGGCACTATGGCTACACCTTC. It codes for CASSLGPLGGHYGYTF.